This is a list of T cell receptor beta chains from one sample in a study of human T cells and chemical hapten exposure. TCRdb analysed the RACE reads with MiXCR anew, one entry per CDR3 protein. The sample yields fewer than 60,000 distinct CDR3 sequences, 9% to 9.5% seen once. Sequenced material: whole blood, taken in connection with sensitization to the hapten diphenylcyclopropenone (DPC). Receptor source: a woman in her forties or fifties with alopecia areata. Some clones in this sample may be carry-over from other donors' samples. Both conserved end residues are part of each CDR3. A D gene is named only where the DNA matches it firmly. Clone size is stated in some rows and not others, as once, few, many or a class when expanded.

d_gene	v_gene	j_gene	abundance	CDR3aa	CDR3nt
TRBD2	TRBV11-3	TRBJ2-1	many	CASSHLAGPYNEQFF	TGTGCCAGCAGCCACCTAGCGGGACCCTACAATGAGCAGTTCTTC
-	TRBV28	TRBJ2-7	many	CASSGPGGNNYEQYF	TGTGCCAGCAGTGGCCCGGGGGGCAACAACTACGAGCAGTACTTC
-	TRBV12-3/TRBV12-4	TRBJ2-3	many	CASSALGGRGDTDTQYF	TGTGCCAGCAGTGCCTTAGGGGGACGCGGCGACACAGATACGCAGTATTTT
TRBD1	TRBV28	TRBJ2-7	many	CASSFRDRPSEQYF	TGTGCCAGCAGTTTCCGGGACAGGCCTTCCGAGCAGTACTTC
-	TRBV24-1	TRBJ1-5	few	CATNLQVSNQPQHF	TGTGCCACCAACCTTCAAGTTAGCAATCAGCCCCAGCATTTT
-	TRBV2	TRBJ1-5	-	CASTLWTSDQPQHF	TGTGCCAGCACTCTGTGGACCTCAGATCAGCCCCAGCATTTT
-	TRBV12-3/TRBV12-4	TRBJ1-1	many	CASSEQGLEAFF	TGTGCCAGCAGTGAACAGGGTTTGGAGGCTTTCTTT
-	TRBV6-2/TRBV6-3	TRBJ1-1	-	CASSYSSGRTRETEAFF	TGTGCCAGCAGTTACTCGAGCGGCAGGACTCGGGAAACTGAAGCTTTCTTT
-	TRBV12-3/TRBV12-4	TRBJ1-4	many	CASSLRAVELFF	TGTGCCAGCAGTTTAAGGGCCGTCGAACTGTTTTTT
-	TRBV4-1	TRBJ2-2	few	CASRGTSNTGELFF	TGCGCCAGCAGGGGGACATCAAACACCGGGGAGCTGTTTTTT
TRBD2	TRBV3-1	TRBJ2-3	many	CASSQELAASTDTQYF	TGTGCCAGCAGCCAAGAACTAGCGGCTAGCACAGATACGCAGTATTTT
TRBD2	TRBV20-1	TRBJ2-7	few	CSASAGGGEQYF	TGCAGTGCTAGTGCGGGCGGGGGCGAGCAGTACTTC
-	TRBV3-1	TRBJ2-3	many	CASRIASREDTQYF	TGTGCCAGCAGGATAGCTAGTAGGGAAGATACGCAGTATTTT
TRBD2	TRBV7-9	TRBJ2-3	few	CASSPGLGVTDTQYF	TGTGCCAGCAGCCCGGGACTAGGAGTCACAGATACGCAGTATTTT
-	TRBV29-1	TRBJ1-1	many	CSVGLWTANTEAFF	TGCAGCGTCGGGTTGTGGACAGCCAACACTGAAGCTTTCTTT
TRBD1	TRBV11-2	TRBJ2-1	many	CASSPGQGVYNEQFF	TGTGCCAGCAGCCCCGGACAGGGTGTGTACAATGAGCAGTTCTTC
-	TRBV7-9	TRBJ2-4	many	CASSRIGGSLSVQYF	TGTGCCAGCAGTAGGATCGGTGGTAGCTTGTCAGTTCAGTACTTC
-	TRBV6-5	TRBJ2-5	many	CASSGGWTQYF	TGTGCCAGCTCCGGAGGCTGGACCCAGTACTTC
-	TRBV5-1	TRBJ2-7	many	CASSLEEGTPSEQYF	TGCGCCAGCAGCTTGGAGGAAGGTACTCCTTCCGAGCAGTACTTC